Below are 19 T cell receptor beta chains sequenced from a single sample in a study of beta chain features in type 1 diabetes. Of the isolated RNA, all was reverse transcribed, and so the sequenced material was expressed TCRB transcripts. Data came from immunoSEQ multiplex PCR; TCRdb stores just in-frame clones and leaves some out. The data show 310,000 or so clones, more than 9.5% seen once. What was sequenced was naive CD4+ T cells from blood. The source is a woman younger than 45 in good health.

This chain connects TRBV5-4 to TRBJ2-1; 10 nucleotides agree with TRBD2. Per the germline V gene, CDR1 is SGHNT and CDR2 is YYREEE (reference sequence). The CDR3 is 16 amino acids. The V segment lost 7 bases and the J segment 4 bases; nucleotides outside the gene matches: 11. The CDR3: CASVRGATSGYNEQFF. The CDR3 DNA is TGTGCCAGCGTCAGGGGCGCGACTAGCGGGTACAATGAGCAGTTCTTC.

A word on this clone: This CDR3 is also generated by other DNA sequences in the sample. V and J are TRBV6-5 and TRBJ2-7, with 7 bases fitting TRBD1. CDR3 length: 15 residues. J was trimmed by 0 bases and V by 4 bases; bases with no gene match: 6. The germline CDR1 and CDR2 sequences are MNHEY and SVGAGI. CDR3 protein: CASSSPGQSSYEQYF. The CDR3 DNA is TGTGCCAGCAGTTCACCGGGACAGAGCTCCTACGAGCAGTACTTC.

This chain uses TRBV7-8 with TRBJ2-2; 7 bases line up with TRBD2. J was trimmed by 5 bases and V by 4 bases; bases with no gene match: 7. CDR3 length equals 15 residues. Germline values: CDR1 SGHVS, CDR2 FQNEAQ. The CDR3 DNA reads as TGTGCCAGCAGCTCTGGACGGACTAGGACCGGGGAGCTGTTTTTT. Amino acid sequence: CASSSGRTRTGELFF. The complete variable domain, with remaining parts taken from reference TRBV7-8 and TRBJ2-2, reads GAGVSQSPRYKVAKRGQDVALRCDPISGHVSLFWYQQALGQGPEFLTYFQNEAQLDKSGLPSDRFFAERPEGSVSTLKIQRTQQEDSAVYLCASSSGRTRTGELFFGEGSRLTVL.

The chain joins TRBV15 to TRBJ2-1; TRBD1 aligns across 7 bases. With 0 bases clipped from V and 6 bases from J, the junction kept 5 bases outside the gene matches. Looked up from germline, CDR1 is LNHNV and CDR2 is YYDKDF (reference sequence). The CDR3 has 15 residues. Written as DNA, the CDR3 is TGTGCCACCAGCAGAGATGGGACAGTAGGCAATGAGCAGTTCTTC. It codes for CATSRDGTVGNEQFF.

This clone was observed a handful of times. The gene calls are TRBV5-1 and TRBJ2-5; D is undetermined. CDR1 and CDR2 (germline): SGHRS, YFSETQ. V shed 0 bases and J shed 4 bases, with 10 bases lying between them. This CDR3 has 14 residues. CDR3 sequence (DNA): TGCGCCAGCAGCTTGGGCGCGCTTCGAGAGACCCAGTACTTC. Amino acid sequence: CASSLGALRETQYF.

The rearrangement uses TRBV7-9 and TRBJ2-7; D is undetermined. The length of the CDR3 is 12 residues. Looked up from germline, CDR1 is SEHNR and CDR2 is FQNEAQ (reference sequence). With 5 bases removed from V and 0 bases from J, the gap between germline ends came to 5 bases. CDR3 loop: CASSPSSYEQYF. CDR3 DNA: TGTGCCAGCAGCCCCAGCTCCTACGAGCAGTACTTC.

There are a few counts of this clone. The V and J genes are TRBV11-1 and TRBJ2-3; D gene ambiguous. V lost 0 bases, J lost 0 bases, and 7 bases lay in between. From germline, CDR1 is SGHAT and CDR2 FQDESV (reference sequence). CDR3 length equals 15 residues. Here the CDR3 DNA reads TGTGCCAGCAGCTTAGCTCCAGGTAGCACAGATACGCAGTATTTT. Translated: CASSLAPGSTDTQYF.

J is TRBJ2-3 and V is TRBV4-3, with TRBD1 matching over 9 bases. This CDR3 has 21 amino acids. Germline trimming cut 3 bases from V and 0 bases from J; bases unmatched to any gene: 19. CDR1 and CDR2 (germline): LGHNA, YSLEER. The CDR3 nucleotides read TGCGCCAGCAGCCACCCGACAGGGGGAGAAATCCTACCTTCTAGCACAGATACGCAGTATTTT. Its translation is CASSHPTGGEILPSSTDTQYF.

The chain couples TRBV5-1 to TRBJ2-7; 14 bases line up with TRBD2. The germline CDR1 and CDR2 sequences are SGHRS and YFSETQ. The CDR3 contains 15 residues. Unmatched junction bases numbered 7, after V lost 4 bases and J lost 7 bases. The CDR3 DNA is TGCGCCAGCAGCCAGGGACTAGCGGGAGCCCGGGAGCAGTACTTC. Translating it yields CASSQGLAGAREQYF.

The CDR3 loop reads CASSLHPIREGPNEQFF. The CDR3 DNA reads as TGTGCCAGCAGCTTACACCCTATCCGGGAGGGCCCCAATGAGCAGTTCTTC. The chain recombines TRBV7-9 with TRBJ2-1; 8 bases match TRBD2. Per germline, CDR1 SEHNR and CDR2 FQNEAQ (reference sequence). Trimming at V came to 2 bases and at J to 6 bases, leaving 12 bases not matched to a gene. CDR3 size: 17 residues.

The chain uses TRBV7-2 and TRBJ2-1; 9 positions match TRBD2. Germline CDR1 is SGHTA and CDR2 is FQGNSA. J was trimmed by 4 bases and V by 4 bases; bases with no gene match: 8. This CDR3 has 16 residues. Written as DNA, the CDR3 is TGTGCCAGCAGCTCCCTTAGCGGGAGTACGTACAATGAGCAGTTCTTC. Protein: CASSSLSGSTYNEQFF. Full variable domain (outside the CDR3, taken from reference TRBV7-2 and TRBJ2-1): GAGVSQSPSNKVTEKGKDVELRCDPISGHTALYWYRQSLGQGLEFLIYFQGNSAPDKSGLPSDRFSAERTGGSVSTLTIQRTQQEDSAVYLCASSSLSGSTYNEQFFGPGTRLTVL.

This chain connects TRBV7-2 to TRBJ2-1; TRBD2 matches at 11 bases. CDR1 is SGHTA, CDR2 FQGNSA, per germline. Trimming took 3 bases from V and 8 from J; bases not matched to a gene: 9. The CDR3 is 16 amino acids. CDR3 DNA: TGTGCCAGCAGCTTGGCCCTAGCGGGAGGAGGGGATGAGCAGTTCTTC. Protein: CASSLALAGGGDEQFF.

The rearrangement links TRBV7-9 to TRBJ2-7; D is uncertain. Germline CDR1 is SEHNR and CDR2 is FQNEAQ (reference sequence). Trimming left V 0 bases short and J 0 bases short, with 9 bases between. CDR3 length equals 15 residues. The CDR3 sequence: CASSLASWSSYEQYF. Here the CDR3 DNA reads TGTGCCAGCAGCTTAGCTAGCTGGAGCTCCTACGAGCAGTACTTC.

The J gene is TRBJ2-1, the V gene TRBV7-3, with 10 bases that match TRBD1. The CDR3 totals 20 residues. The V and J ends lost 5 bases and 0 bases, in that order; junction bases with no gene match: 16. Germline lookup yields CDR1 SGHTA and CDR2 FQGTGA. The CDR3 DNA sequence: TGTGCCAGCAGCCCCCATGTTGGGGACAGGGGCAAAGGCTCCTACAATGAGCAGTTCTTC. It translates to CASSPHVGDRGKGSYNEQFF.

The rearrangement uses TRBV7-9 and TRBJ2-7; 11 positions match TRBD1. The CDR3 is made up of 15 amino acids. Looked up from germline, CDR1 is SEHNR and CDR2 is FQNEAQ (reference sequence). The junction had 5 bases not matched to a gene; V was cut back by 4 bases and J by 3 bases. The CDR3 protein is CASSSPGQGGYEQYF. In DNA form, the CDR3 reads TGTGCCAGCAGCTCACCGGGACAGGGGGGCTACGAGCAGTACTTC.

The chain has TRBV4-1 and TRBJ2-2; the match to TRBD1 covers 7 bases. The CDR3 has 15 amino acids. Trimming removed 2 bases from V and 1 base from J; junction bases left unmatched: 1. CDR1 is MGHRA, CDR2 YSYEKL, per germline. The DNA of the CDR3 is TGCGCCAGCAGCCAACGACAGGGGAACACCGGGGAGCTGTTTTTT. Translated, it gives CASSQRQGNTGELFF.

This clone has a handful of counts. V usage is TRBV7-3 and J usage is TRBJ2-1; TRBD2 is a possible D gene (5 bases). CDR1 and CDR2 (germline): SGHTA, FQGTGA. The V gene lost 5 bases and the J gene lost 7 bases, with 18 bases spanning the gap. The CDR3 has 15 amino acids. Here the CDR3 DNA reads TGTGCCAGCAGCCCACAACCGGGCCCGGGGAATGAGCAGTTCTTC. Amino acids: CASSPQPGPGNEQFF.

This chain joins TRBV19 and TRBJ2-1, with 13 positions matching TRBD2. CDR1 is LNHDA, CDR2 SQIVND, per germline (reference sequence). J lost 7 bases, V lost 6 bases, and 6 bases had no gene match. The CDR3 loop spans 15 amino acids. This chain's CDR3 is CASRGLAGPGNEQFF. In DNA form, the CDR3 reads TGTGCCAGTAGGGGACTAGCGGGACCAGGAAATGAGCAGTTCTTC.

CDR3 DNA sequence: TGTGCCAGCATTTCTGCCCAGGGGATAGCTAATGAAAAACTGTTTTTT. It codes for CASISAQGIANEKLFF. The genes are TRBV28 and TRBJ1-4; possibly TRBD1 for D (6 bases). Between the trimmed V and J ends, which lost 7 bases and 3 bases, there was a span of 18 bases. The CDR3 sequence is 16 residues long. Germline V gives CDR1 MDHEN, CDR2 SYDVKM.